Listed below are T cell receptor beta chains from one sample, sequenced in a study of cytomegalovirus exposure and HLA in healthy donors. Data came from immunoSEQ multiplex PCR; TCRdb stores just in-frame clones and leaves some out. The sample records around 97,000 clones, around 10% being singletons. Specimen: PBMCs. These receptors all stem from a man aged 50 to 60 in good health and CMV-seropositive. The CDR3 runs from the conserved cysteine through the conserved F or W. Fields, in order: J gene, V gene, D gene, CDR3 protein. The D gene is left open where the match is weak.

j_gene: TRBJ1-1; v_gene: TRBV19; d_gene: NA; CDR3aa: CASRAGDPGRTEAFF
j_gene: TRBJ2-7; v_gene: TRBV5-5; d_gene: NA; CDR3aa: CASSLEYEQYF
j_gene: TRBJ2-5; v_gene: TRBV6-1; d_gene: TRBD1; CDR3aa: CASTDRVETQYF
j_gene: TRBJ1-4; v_gene: TRBV11-2; d_gene: TRBD1; CDR3aa: CASSVAGTAMFF
j_gene: TRBJ2-5; v_gene: TRBV9; d_gene: TRBD2; CDR3aa: CASGTSARETQYF
j_gene: TRBJ1-6; v_gene: TRBV5-1; d_gene: NA; CDR3aa: CASSLAGSSYNSPLHF
j_gene: TRBJ1-2; v_gene: TRBV7-8; d_gene: TRBD1; CDR3aa: CASSSGGLVLNYGYTF
j_gene: TRBJ2-1; v_gene: TRBV28; d_gene: TRBD2; CDR3aa: CASSLLGQRTSGRYNEQFF
j_gene: TRBJ2-1; v_gene: TRBV27; d_gene: TRBD2; CDR3aa: CASSRGRRGYNEQFF
j_gene: TRBJ1-1; v_gene: TRBV5-8; d_gene: NA; CDR3aa: CASSLTAEAFF
j_gene: TRBJ1-2; v_gene: TRBV28; d_gene: NA; CDR3aa: CASSLGGPQGGYTF
j_gene: TRBJ2-5; v_gene: TRBV7-9; d_gene: TRBD1; CDR3aa: CASNLGPLPGGQGETQYF
j_gene: TRBJ2-7; v_gene: TRBV27; d_gene: TRBD2; CDR3aa: CASRNPSGFVYEQYF
j_gene: TRBJ2-1; v_gene: TRBV6-4; d_gene: NA; CDR3aa: CASSDSPGMGNEQFF
j_gene: TRBJ1-1; v_gene: TRBV28; d_gene: NA; CDR3aa: CASSSGLLQAFF
j_gene: TRBJ2-2; v_gene: TRBV9; d_gene: TRBD2; CDR3aa: CASSPRLAGGSGELFF
j_gene: TRBJ2-7; v_gene: TRBV6-1; d_gene: TRBD1; CDR3aa: CASSMTGANYEQYF
j_gene: TRBJ2-7; v_gene: TRBV6-5; d_gene: TRBD2; CDR3aa: CASSYGGDSYEQYF
j_gene: TRBJ2-1; v_gene: TRBV10-1; d_gene: TRBD1; CDR3aa: CASSDQGDEQFF